The entry that follows covers one T cell receptor beta chain sequence. The antigen remains undetermined. This CDR3 has 14 residues. The germline V gene has CDR1 SGHNT and CDR2 YYREEE (reference sequence). This sample was included in a study of CXCR3-negative and CXCR3-positive naive CD8 T cells. The study, taken as a whole, reports: Whereas both naive subsets had comparably high diversity, memory CD8+ cells had much lower diversity. The study found more hydrophobic TRB CDR3s in CXCR3-positive naive cells than in CXCR3-negative naive cells.

cDNA libraries for TRB were generated by 5' RACE incorporating UMI labels. Reprocessing the 5' RACE reads, TCRdb reports a single entry for every CDR3 protein and omits DNA. The sample holds 70,000 to 100,000 distinct CDR3 sequences. A CD45RO-CCR7+CD27+CD95- profile was what naive CD8+ T cells displayed. The sequenced material came from naive CXCR3- CD8+ T cells from blood. Subset: CD45RO-CCR7+CD27+CD95- naive CD8+ T cells lacking CXCR3 (TNR3-). The sequence came from a human donor in good health. Some clones in this sample may be carry-over from other donors' samples. The chain has TRBV5-4 and TRBJ2-1. The CDR3 is CASSARDPLHEQFF.